This T cell receptor beta chain appears in the sequencing data of a study of graft-versus-host responses after intestinal transplantation. On this clone: Its matching antigen is unknown.

CDR1 and CDR2 (germline): SGHNT, YYREEE (reference sequence). Losses at the gene ends were 3 bases for V and 1 base for J; bases not matched to a gene: 7. This CDR3 is built from 15 residues. Sequencing was performed with immunoSEQ multiplex PCR; in TCRdb, only in-frame clones are kept and a portion is missing. The data show 85,000 to 100,000 clones, 85% to 95% seen once. V usage is TRBV5-4 and J usage is TRBJ2-7; 7 bases are shared with TRBD2. This material consisted of unstimulated CD8+ T cells sorted from spleen or lymph node cells, taken before intestinal transplant. This TCR was sampled from a human donor who received an intestinal transplant. The CDR3 here is CASSSERGASYEQYF. The CDR3 nucleotides read TGTGCCAGCAGCTCCGAGCGGGGTGCATCCTACGAGCAGTACTTC.